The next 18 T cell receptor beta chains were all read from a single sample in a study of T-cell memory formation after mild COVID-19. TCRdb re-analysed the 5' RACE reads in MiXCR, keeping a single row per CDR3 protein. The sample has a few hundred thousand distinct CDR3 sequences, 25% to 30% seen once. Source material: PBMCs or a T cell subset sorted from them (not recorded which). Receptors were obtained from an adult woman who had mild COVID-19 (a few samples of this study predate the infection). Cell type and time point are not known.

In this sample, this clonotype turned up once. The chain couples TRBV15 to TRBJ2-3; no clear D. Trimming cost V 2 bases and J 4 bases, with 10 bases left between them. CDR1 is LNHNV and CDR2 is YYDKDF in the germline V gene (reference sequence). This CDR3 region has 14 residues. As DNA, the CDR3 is TGTGCCACCAGCAGATTATCTACGGCAGATACGCAGTATTTT. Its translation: CATSRLSTADTQYF.

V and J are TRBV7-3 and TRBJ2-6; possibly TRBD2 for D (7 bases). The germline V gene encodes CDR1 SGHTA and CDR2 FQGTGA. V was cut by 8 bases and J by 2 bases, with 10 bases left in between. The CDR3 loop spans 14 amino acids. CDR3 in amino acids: CASGGAAGANVLTF. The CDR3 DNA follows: TGTGCCAGCGGGGGGGCAGCTGGGGCCAACGTCCTGACTTTC.

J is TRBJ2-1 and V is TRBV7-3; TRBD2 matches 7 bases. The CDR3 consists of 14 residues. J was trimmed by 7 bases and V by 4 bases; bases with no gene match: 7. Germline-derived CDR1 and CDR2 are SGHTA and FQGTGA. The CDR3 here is CASSSQGGRNEQFF. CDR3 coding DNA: TGTGCCAGCAGCTCCCAAGGCGGGAGAAATGAGCAGTTCTTC.

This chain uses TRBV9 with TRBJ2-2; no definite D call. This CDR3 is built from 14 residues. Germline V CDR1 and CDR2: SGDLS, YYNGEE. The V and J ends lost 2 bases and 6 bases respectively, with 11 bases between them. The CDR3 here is CASSVTAISGELFF. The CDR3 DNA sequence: TGTGCCAGCAGCGTTACAGCAATCTCCGGGGAGCTGTTTTTT.

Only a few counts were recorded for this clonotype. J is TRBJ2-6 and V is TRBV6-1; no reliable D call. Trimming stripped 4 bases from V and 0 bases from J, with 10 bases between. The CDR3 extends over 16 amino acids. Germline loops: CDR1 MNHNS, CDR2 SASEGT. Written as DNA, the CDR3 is TGTGCCAGCAGTGGGGCAGGAGTCTCTGGGGCCAACGTCCTGACTTTC. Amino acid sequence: CASSGAGVSGANVLTF.

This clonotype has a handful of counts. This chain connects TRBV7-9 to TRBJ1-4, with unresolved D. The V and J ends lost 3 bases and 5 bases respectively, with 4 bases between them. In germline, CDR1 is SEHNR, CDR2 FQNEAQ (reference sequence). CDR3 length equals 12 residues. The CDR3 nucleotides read TGTGCCAGCAGCTTCGCAAATGAAAAACTGTTTTTT. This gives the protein CASSFANEKLFF.

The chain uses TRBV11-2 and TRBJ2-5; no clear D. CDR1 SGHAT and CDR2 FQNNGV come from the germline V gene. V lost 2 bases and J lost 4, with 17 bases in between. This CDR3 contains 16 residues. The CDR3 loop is CASSLLVNLGPETQYF. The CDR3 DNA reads TGTGCCAGCAGCTTACTGGTAAATTTGGGTCCAGAGACCCAGTACTTC.

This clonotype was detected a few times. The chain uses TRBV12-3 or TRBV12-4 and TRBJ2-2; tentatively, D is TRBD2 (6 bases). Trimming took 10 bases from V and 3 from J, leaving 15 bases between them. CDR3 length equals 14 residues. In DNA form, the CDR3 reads TGTGCCACCTCGGGGGAATTGGACACCGGGGAGCTGTTTTTT. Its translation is CATSGELDTGELFF.

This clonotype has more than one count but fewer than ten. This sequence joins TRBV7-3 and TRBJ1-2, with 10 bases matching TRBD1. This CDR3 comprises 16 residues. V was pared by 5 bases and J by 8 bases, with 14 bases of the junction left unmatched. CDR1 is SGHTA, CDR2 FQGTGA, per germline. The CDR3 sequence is CASSPTGGANLRGYTF. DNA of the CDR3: TGTGCCAGCAGCCCGACAGGGGGCGCCAACCTACGGGGCTACACCTTC. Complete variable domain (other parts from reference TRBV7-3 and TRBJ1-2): GAGVSQTPSNKVTEKGKYVELRCDPISGHTALYWYRQSLGQGPEFLIYFQGTGAADDSGLPNDRFFAVRPEGSVSTLKIQRTERGDSAVYLCASSPTGGANLRGYTFGSGTRLTVV.

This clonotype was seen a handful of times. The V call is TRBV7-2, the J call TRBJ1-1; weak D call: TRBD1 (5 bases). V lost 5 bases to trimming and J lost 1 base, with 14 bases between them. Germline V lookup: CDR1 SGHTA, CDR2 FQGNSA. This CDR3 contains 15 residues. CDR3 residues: CASSPEQGENTEAFF. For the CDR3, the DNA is TGTGCCAGCAGCCCAGAGCAAGGGGAGAACACTGAAGCTTTCTTT.

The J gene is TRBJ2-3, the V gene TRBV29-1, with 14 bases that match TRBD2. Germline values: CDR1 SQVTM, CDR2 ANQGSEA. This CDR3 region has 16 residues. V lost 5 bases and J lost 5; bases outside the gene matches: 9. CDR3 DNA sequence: TGCAGCGTTAACCTTGAGGGGACTAGCGGGAGAGATACGCAGTATTTT. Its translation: CSVNLEGTSGRDTQYF.

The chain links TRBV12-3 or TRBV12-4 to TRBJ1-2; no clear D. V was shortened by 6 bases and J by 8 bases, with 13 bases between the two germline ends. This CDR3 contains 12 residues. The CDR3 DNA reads TGTGCCAGCAGGCAAAGGGAGTACGGCTACACCTTC. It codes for CASRQREYGYTF.

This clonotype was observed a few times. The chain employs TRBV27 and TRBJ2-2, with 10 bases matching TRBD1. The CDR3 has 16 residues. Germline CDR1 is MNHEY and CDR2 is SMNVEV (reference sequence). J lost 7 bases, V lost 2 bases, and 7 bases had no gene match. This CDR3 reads CASSLAGQGTGGELFF. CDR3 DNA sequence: TGTGCCAGCAGTTTAGCGGGACAGGGGACGGGCGGGGAGCTGTTTTTT.

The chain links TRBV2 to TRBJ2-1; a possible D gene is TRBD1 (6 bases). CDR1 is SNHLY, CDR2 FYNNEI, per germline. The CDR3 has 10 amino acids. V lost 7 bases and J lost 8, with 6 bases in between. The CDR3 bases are TGTGCCAGCAAGGGGGATGAGCAGTTCTTC. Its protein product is CASKGDEQFF.

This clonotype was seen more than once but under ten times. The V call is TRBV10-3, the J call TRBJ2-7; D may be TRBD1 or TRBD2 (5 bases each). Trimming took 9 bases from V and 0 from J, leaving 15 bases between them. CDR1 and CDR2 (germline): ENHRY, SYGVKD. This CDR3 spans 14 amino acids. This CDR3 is CAIWDGISSYEQYF. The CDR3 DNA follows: TGTGCCATATGGGACGGTATTAGCTCCTACGAGCAGTACTTC.

The CDR3 sequence: CASSLKRALGANVLTF. The CDR3, as DNA: TGTGCCAGCAGCTTAAAGAGGGCACTGGGGGCCAACGTCCTGACTTTC. The J gene is TRBJ2-6, the V gene TRBV7-6; the D gene is possibly TRBD2 (5 bases). The CDR3 loop spans 16 amino acids. Germline assignment: CDR1 SGHVS and CDR2 FNYEAQ. The V end lost 2 bases, the J end lost 4 bases, and 12 bases lay between the germline ends.

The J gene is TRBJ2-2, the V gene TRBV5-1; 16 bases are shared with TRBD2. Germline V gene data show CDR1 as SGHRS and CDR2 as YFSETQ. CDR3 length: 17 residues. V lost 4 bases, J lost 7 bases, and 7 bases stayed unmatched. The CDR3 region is CASSQGLAGGPIGELFF. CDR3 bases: TGCGCCAGCAGCCAGGGACTAGCGGGGGGGCCCATCGGGGAGCTGTTTTTT.

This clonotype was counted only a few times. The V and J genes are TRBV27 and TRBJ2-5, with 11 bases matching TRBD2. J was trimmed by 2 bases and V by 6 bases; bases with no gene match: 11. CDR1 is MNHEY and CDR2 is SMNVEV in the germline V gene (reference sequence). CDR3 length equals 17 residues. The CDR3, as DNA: TGTGCCAGCAGCGAGCTCGGACTAGCGGGTGAACAAGAGACCCAGTACTTC. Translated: CASSELGLAGEQETQYF.